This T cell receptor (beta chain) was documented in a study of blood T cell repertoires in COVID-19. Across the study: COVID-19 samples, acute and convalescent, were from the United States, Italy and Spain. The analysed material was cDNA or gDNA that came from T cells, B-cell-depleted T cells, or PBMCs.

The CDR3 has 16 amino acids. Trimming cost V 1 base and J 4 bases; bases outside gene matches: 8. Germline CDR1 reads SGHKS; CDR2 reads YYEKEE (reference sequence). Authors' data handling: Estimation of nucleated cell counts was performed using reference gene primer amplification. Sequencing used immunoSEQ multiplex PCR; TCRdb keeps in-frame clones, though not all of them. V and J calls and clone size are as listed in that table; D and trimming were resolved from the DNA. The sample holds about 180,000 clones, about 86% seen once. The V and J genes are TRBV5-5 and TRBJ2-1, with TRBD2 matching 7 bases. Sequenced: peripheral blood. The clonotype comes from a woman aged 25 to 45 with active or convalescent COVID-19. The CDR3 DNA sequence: TGTGCCAGCAGCTTGTGGGGGGGGTGGGGATACAATGAGCAGTTCTTC. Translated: CASSLWGGWGYNEQFF.